This T cell receptor beta chain originates from a study of T cell repertoires in cytomegalovirus infection. The wider study: Researchers turned to recently identified HLA-C-restricted CMV epitopes as well as well-studied HLA-B-restricted ones. Findings and caveats of the study: Within the response measured ex vivo, HLA-C-restricted CMV-specific TCR beta clonotypes were dominant.

CDR3 length equals 17 residues. The V gene lost 1 base and the J gene lost 5 bases, with 17 bases spanning the gap. The germline CDR1 and CDR2 sequences are MNHEY and SMNVEV (reference sequence). Comment on this clonotype: Its antigen is undetermined.

TCRdb used MiXCR to reprocess the reads, holding one entry per CDR3 protein. The profile shows 700,000 to 950,000 distinct CDR3 sequences, 32% of them singletons. The sequences come from cultured CD8+ T cells from PBMCs, collected from culture after CMV antigen stimulation. The sequence came from a human donor in good health (CMV status not recorded). Some clones in this sample may be carry-over from other donors' samples. The chain uses TRBV27 and TRBJ2-2; no firm D call. Written as DNA, the CDR3 is TGTGCCAGCAGTTTATTAGGGTTTAGGGTGGAGACCGGGGAGCTGTTTTTT. Its protein product is CASSLLGFRVETGELFF.